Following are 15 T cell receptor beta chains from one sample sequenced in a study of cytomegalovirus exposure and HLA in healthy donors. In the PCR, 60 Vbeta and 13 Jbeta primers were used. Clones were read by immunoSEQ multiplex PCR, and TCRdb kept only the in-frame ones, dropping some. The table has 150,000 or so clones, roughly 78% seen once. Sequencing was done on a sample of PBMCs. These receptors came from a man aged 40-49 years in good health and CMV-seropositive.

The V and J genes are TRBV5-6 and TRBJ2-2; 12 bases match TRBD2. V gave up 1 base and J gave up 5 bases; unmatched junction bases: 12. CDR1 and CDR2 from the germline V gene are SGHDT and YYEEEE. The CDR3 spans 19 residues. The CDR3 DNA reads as TGTGCCAGCAGCTTGTGGGGTCTAGCGGGAGGGCCGCAGACCGGGGAGCTGTTTTTT. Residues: CASSLWGLAGGPQTGELFF.

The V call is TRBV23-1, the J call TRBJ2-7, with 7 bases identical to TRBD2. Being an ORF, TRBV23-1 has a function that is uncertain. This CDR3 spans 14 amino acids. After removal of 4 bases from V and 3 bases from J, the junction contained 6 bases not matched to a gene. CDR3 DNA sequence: TGCGCCAGCAGTCGTGAAGCGGGGTTCTACGAGCAGTACTTC. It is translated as CASSREAGFYEQYF.

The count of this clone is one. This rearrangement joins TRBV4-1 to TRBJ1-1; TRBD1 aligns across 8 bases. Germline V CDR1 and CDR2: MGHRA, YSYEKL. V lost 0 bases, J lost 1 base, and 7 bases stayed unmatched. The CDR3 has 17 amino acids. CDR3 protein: CASSQDPRDRSNTEAFF. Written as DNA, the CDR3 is TGCGCCAGCAGCCAAGATCCAAGGGACAGGTCGAACACTGAAGCTTTCTTT.

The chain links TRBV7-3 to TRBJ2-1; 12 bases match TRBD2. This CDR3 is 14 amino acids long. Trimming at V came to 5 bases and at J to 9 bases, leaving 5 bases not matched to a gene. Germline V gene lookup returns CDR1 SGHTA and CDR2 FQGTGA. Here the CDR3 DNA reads TGTGCCAGCAGCAAGACTAGCGGGAGTGGTGAGCAGTTCTTC. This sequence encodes CASSKTSGSGEQFF.

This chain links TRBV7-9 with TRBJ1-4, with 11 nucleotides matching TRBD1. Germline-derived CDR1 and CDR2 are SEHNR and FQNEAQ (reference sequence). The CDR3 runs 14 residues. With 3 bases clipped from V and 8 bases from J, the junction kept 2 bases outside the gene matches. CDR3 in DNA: TGTGCCAGCAGCTTGAGGACAGGGGGCGAAAAACTGTTTTTT. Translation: CASSLRTGGEKLFF.

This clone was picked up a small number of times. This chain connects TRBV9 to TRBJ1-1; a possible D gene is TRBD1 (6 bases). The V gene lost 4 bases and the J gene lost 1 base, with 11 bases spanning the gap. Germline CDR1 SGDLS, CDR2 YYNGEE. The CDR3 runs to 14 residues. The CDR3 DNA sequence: TGTGCCAGCAGCCTGGGACACAAGAACACTGAAGCTTTCTTT. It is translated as CASSLGHKNTEAFF.

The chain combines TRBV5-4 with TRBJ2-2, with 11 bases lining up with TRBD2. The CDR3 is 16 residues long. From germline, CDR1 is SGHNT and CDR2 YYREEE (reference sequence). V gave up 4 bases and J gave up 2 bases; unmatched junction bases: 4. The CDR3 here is CASSIGTSGNTGELFF. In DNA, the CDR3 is TGTGCCAGCAGCATCGGGACTAGCGGAAACACCGGGGAGCTGTTTTTT. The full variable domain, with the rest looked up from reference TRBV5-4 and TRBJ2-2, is ETGVTQSPTHLIKTRGQQVTLRCSSQSGHNTVSWYQQALGQGPQFIFQYYREEENGRGNFPPRFSGLQFPNYSSELNVNALELDDSALYLCASSIGTSGNTGELFFGEGSRLTVL.

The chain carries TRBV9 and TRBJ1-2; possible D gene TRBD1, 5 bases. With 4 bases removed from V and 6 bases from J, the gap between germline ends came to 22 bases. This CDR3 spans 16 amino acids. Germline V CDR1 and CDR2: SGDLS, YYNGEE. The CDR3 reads CASSLTSLQDFDGYTF. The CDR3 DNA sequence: TGTGCCAGCAGCCTAACATCCCTACAGGATTTTGATGGCTACACCTTC. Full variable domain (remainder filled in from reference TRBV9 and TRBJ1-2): DSGVTQTPKHLITATGQRVTLRCSPRSGDLSVYWYQQSLDQGLQFLIQYYNGEERAKGNILERFSAQQFPDLHSELNLSSLELGDSALYFCASSLTSLQDFDGYTFGSGTRLTVV.

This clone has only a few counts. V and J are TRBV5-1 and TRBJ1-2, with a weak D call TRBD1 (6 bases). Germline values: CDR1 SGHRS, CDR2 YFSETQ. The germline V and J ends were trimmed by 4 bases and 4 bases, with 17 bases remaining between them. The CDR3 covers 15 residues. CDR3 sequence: CASSPNGGPIYGYTF. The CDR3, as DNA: TGCGCCAGCAGCCCGAACGGGGGGCCGATCTATGGCTACACCTTC.

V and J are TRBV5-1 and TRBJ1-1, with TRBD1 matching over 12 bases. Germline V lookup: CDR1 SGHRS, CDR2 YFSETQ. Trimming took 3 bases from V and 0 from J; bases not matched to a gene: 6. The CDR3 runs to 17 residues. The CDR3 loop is CASSSPGQGAMNTEAFF. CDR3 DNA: TGCGCCAGCAGCTCCCCGGGACAGGGGGCAATGAACACTGAAGCTTTCTTT.

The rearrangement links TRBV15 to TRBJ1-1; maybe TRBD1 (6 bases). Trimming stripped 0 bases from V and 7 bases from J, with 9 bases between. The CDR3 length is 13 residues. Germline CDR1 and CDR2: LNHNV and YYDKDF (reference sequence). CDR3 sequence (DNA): TGTGCCACCAGCAGAGATCAGGGGTTTGAAGCTTTCTTT. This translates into CATSRDQGFEAFF.

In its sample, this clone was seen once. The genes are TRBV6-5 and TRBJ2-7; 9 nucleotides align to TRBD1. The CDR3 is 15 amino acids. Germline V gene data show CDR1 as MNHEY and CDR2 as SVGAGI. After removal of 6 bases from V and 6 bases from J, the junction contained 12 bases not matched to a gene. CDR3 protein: CASRPPGTGRSEQYF. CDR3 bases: TGTGCCAGCAGACCACCCGGGACAGGGAGGAGCGAGCAGTACTTC.

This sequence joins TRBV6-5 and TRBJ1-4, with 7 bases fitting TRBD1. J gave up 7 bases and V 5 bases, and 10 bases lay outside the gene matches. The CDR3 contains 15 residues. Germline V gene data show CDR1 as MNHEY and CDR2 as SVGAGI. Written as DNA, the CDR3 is TGTGCCAGCAGTCGTAACCGACAGGGACTTGAAAAACTGTTTTTT. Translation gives CASSRNRQGLEKLFF.

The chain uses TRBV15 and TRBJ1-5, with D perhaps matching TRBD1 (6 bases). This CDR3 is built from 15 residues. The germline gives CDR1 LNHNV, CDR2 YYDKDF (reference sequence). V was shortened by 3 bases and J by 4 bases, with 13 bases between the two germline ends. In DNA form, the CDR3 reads TGTGCCACCAGCAGCACAGGGAGGGAAAATCAGCCCCAGCATTTT. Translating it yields CATSSTGRENQPQHF.

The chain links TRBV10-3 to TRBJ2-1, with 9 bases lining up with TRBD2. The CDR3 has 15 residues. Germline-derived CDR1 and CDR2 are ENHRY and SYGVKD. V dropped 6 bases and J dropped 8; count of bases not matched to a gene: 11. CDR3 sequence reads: CAIRPGLAVYDEQFF. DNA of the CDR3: TGTGCCATCAGACCGGGACTAGCAGTATACGATGAGCAGTTCTTC.